This passage covers 18 T cell receptor beta chains from one sample sequenced in a study of cytomegalovirus exposure and HLA in healthy donors. Data came from immunoSEQ multiplex PCR; TCRdb stores just in-frame clones and leaves some out. Altogether some 130,000 clones are present, about 94% being singletons, with the ten largest covering 1.8%. Sample: PBMCs. The receptors originated from a man aged 18 to 30 in good health and CMV-seropositive.

The V call is TRBV2, the J call TRBJ2-7; D ambiguous. Between the trimmed V and J ends, which lost 7 bases and 6 bases, there was a span of 16 bases. Germline lookup yields CDR1 SNHLY and CDR2 FYNNEI. CDR3 length: 13 residues. The CDR3 nucleotides are TGTGCCAGCAAATTCACACCCTCGGGCGAGCAGTACTTC. It translates to CASKFTPSGEQYF.

The genes are TRBV27 and TRBJ2-3, with TRBD1 matching 8 bases. CDR1 MNHEY and CDR2 SMNVEV come from the germline V gene (reference sequence). The CDR3 runs 15 residues. The J segment lost 1 base and the V segment lost 8 bases, leaving 8 bases of the junction unmatched. The CDR3 DNA reads TGTGCCAGCTCTCGTACGGGACAGGGCACAGATACGCAGTATTTT. Translating gives CASSRTGQGTDTQYF.

The chain employs TRBV5-1 and TRBJ1-2, with 8 positions matching TRBD1. Germline trimming cut 4 bases from V and 5 bases from J; bases unmatched to any gene: 13. Germline CDR1 and CDR2: SGHRS and YFSETQ. This CDR3 region has 16 residues. CDR3 DNA sequence: TGCGCCAGCAGCCCGGGACAGGCCCTAGGAAGGTATGGCTACACCTTC. Its translation is CASSPGQALGRYGYTF.

The genes are TRBV15 and TRBJ2-7, with D tentatively TRBD1 (6 bases). V lost 4 bases to trimming and J lost 0 bases, with 10 bases between them. The germline V gene encodes CDR1 LNHNV and CDR2 YYDKDF (reference sequence). The length of the CDR3 is 14 residues. The CDR3 coding sequence is TGTGCCACCAGCATCAACAGGGCCTCCTACGAGCAGTACTTC. This encodes CATSINRASYEQYF. Full variable domain (remainder filled in from reference TRBV15 and TRBJ2-7): DAMVIQNPRYQVTQFGKPVTLSCSQTLNHNVMYWYQQKSSQAPKLLFHYYDKDFNNEADTPDNFQSRRPNTSFCFLDIRSPGLGDTAMYLCATSINRASYEQYFGPGTRLTVT.

The chain has TRBV6-5 and TRBJ2-7, with 12 positions matching TRBD2. J was trimmed by 4 bases and V by 4 bases; bases with no gene match: 5. CDR3 size: 15 residues. The germline CDR1 and CDR2 sequences are MNHEY and SVGAGI. The CDR3: CASSSPTSGSYEQYF. The CDR3 nucleotides read TGTGCCAGCAGTTCGCCGACTAGCGGGAGTTACGAGCAGTACTTC.

The J gene is TRBJ2-7, the V gene TRBV27; 10 bases match TRBD2. Germline lookup yields CDR1 MNHEY and CDR2 SMNVEV (reference sequence). V lost 5 bases to trimming and J lost 11 bases; unmatched junction nucleotides: 15. There are 15 residues in the CDR3. The CDR3 loop is CASSTRAGGLPSEYF. The CDR3 region has the DNA TGTGCCAGCAGTACTCGAGCGGGAGGGCTTCCGTCCGAGTACTTC.

V is TRBV30 and J is TRBJ1-2; D is unclear. Germline V lookup: CDR1 GTSNPN, CDR2 SVGIG (reference sequence). Trimming removed 2 bases at V and 4 bases at J, with 5 bases between. The CDR3 totals 11 residues. For the CDR3, the DNA is TGTGCCTGGAGTACGGTCTATGGCTACACCTTC. This sequence encodes CAWSTVYGYTF. The variable domain in full, completed from reference TRBV30 and TRBJ1-2, reads SQTIHQWPATLVQPVGSPLSLECTVEGTSNPNLYWYRQAAGRGLQLLFYSVGIGQISSEVPQNLSASRPQDRQFILSSKKLLLSDSGFYLCAWSTVYGYTFGSGTRLTVV.

A single count supports this clone. The chain combines TRBV6-6 with TRBJ1-1, with 7 bases matching TRBD1. The CDR3 runs 13 residues. CDR1 and CDR2 (germline): MNHNY, SVGAGI (reference sequence). Trimming at V came to 7 bases and at J to 5 bases, leaving 7 bases not matched to a gene. The DNA for the CDR3 is TGTGCCAGCAATTCACAGGGGTGGACTGAAGCTTTCTTT. Translation gives CASNSQGWTEAFF.

V is TRBV9 and J is TRBJ1-2; the D is unclear. The V end was cut by 4 bases, the J end by 0 bases, with 16 bases between. The CDR3 consists of 16 residues. Germline lookup yields CDR1 SGDLS and CDR2 YYNGEE. The CDR3 DNA reads TGTGCCAGCAGCACCCGGGAGGTCGCACCTAACTATGGCTACACCTTC. It translates to CASSTREVAPNYGYTF.

The chain carries TRBV18 and TRBJ2-3; 11 bases map to TRBD2. The CDR3 extends over 16 amino acids. The V gene's germline CDR1 is KGHSH and CDR2 LQKENI. V lost 3 bases, J lost 6 bases, and 8 bases stayed unmatched. CDR3 nucleotides: TGTGCCAGCTCACCGAAACTAGCGGGAGATGCGGATACGCAGTATTTT. Amino acids: CASSPKLAGDADTQYF. The full variable domain, its missing parts supplied by reference TRBV18 and TRBJ2-3, is NAGVMQNPRHLVRRRGQEARLRCSPMKGHSHVYWYRQLPEEGLKFMVYLQKENIIDESGMPKERFSAEFPKEGPSILRIQQVVRGDSAAYFCASSPKLAGDADTQYFGPGTRLTVL.

The gene calls are TRBV11-3 and TRBJ2-7; 7 bases align to TRBD2. CDR3 size: 14 residues. The germline CDR1 and CDR2 sequences are SGHNT and YENEEA. V shed 4 bases and J 2 bases; nucleotides not matched to a gene: 5. The CDR3 region is CASSSRTSPYEQYF. CDR3 sequence (DNA): TGTGCCAGCAGCTCCCGGACTAGTCCCTACGAGCAGTACTTC.

The V call is TRBV7-8, the J call TRBJ2-3; 7 bases are a match to TRBD2. V lost 1 base, J lost 6 bases, and 7 bases stayed unmatched. Germline assignment: CDR1 SGHVS and CDR2 FQNEAQ. The CDR3 is 15 amino acids. DNA for the CDR3: TGTGCCAGCAGCTTAGAACCCGGCGGGAGCGATACGCAGTATTTT. Amino acid sequence: CASSLEPGGSDTQYF.

The gene calls are TRBV7-3 and TRBJ2-1, with D possibly being TRBD1 (6 bases). The length of the CDR3 is 13 residues. Trimming shortened V by 4 bases and J by 6 bases, and 10 bases separated the two germline ends. Germline CDR1 and CDR2: SGHTA and FQGTGA. The CDR3 sequence: CASSYGQFNEQFF. For the CDR3, the DNA is TGTGCCAGCAGCTACGGACAGTTCAATGAGCAGTTCTTC.

The V call is TRBV27, the J call TRBJ1-5; a possible D gene is TRBD1 (5 bases). V was trimmed by 6 bases and J by 0 bases, leaving 6 bases between them. This CDR3 has 13 residues. CDR1 is MNHEY and CDR2 is SMNVEV in the germline V gene (reference sequence). The DNA for the CDR3 is TGTGCCAGCAGCCAGGGTAGCAATCAGCCCCAGCATTTT. It translates to CASSQGSNQPQHF.

The chain recombines TRBV18 with TRBJ2-3, with D maybe TRBD2 (5 bases). Trimming pared 3 bases from V and 5 bases from J, leaving 12 bases between. The V gene's germline CDR1 is KGHSH and CDR2 LQKENI. This CDR3 region has 14 residues. The CDR3 sequence is CASSPGAAGDTQYF. CDR3 bases: TGTGCCAGCTCACCGGGCGCGGCGGGAGATACGCAGTATTTT.

CDR3 coding DNA: TGTGCCAGCAGTGTTCTTCGAAGATGGGCAGGGGCCCAAGAGACCCAGTACTTC. Translated: CASSVLRRWAGAQETQYF. The chain links TRBV25-1 to TRBJ2-5; a weak D match, TRBD1 (6 bases). The germline gives CDR1 MGHDK, CDR2 SYGVNS. CDR3 size: 18 residues. Trimming took 4 bases from V and 1 from J, leaving 22 bases between them.

The J gene is TRBJ1-5, the V gene TRBV10-2, with D uncertain. Germline V gene lookup returns CDR1 WSHSY and CDR2 SAAADI. The V end lost 4 bases, the J end lost 3 bases, and 13 bases lay between the germline ends. The CDR3 extends over 15 amino acids. The CDR3 DNA reads TGCGCCAGCAGTGTTAGATGGCAGGCCAATCAGCCCCAGCATTTT. It yields the protein CASSVRWQANQPQHF.

This rearrangement joins TRBV5-1 to TRBJ2-3, with 12 bases identical to TRBD2. The V and J ends lost 4 bases and 0 bases, in that order; junction bases with no gene match: 3. Looked up from germline, CDR1 is SGHRS and CDR2 is YFSETQ. This CDR3 comprises 16 residues. This chain's CDR3 is CASSPGLAGSTDTQYF. As DNA, the CDR3 is TGCGCCAGCAGCCCAGGACTAGCGGGAAGCACAGATACGCAGTATTTT. Supplemented by reference TRBV5-1 and TRBJ2-3, the full variable domain reads KAGVTQTPRYLIKTRGQQVTLSCSPISGHRSVSWYQQTPGQGLQFLFEYFSETQRNKGNFPGRFSGRQFSNSRSEMNVSTLELGDSALYLCASSPGLAGSTDTQYFGPGTRLTVL.